The 24 T cell receptor beta chains below were found in one sample sequenced in a study of T cell changes during pregnancy in multiple sclerosis. The protocol was immunoSEQ multiplex PCR, while the TCRdb copy is restricted to in-frame clones and leaves out a portion. The sample consists of under 110,000 clones, 75% to 95% of them appearing once. The source material was peripheral blood, sampled in the second trimester of pregnancy. The receptors stem from a female donor with multiple sclerosis, enrolled in a pregnancy study.

The chain combines TRBV9 with TRBJ1-3, with D perhaps TRBD1 (6 bases). Trimming stripped 3 bases from V and 2 bases from J, with 12 bases between. CDR1 and CDR2 from the germline V gene are SGDLS and YYNGEE. The CDR3 is 15 amino acids. The CDR3 is CASSATGMAGNTIYF. CDR3 bases: TGTGCCAGCAGCGCCACAGGGATGGCTGGAAACACCATATATTTT.

This CDR3 is CASRGQPMAELFF. CDR3 nucleotides: TGTGCCAGCAGAGGACAGCCCATGGCCGAACTGTTTTTT. The V call is TRBV6-1, the J call TRBJ1-4, with TRBD1 as a possible D gene (6 bases). This CDR3 is built from 13 residues. V dropped 6 bases and J dropped 12 bases, with 17 bases sitting between them. Germline CDR1 and CDR2: MNHNS and SASEGT.

The chain employs TRBV7-2 and TRBJ2-3, with 9 nucleotides matching TRBD2. The CDR3 runs 15 residues. CDR1 is SGHTA and CDR2 is FQGNSA in the germline V gene. The ends lost 3 bases at V and 7 bases at J; junction bases unmatched: 8. The CDR3 DNA reads as TGTGCCAGCAGCTTTGGGACTAGCCCCGGATATACGCAGTATTTT. The encoded protein is CASSFGTSPGYTQYF. The variable domain in full, completed from reference TRBV7-2 and TRBJ2-3, reads GAGVSQSPSNKVTEKGKDVELRCDPISGHTALYWYRQSLGQGLEFLIYFQGNSAPDKSGLPSDRFSAERTGGSVSTLTIQRTQQEDSAVYLCASSFGTSPGYTQYFGPGTRLTVL.

This clone was recorded once. This chain joins TRBV7-6 and TRBJ1-2; TRBD1 is a possible D gene (5 bases). The V end lost 2 bases, the J end lost 8 bases, and 9 bases lay between the germline ends. The CDR3 is made up of 12 amino acids. Germline CDR1 reads SGHVS; CDR2 reads FNYEAQ. In nucleotides, the CDR3 is TGTGCCAGCAGCTTACGGGGGGACGGCTACACCTTC. It yields the protein CASSLRGDGYTF.

The genes are TRBV11-1 and TRBJ2-3; perhaps TRBD2 as D (5 bases). Per germline, CDR1 SGHAT and CDR2 FQDESV (reference sequence). Trimming pared 8 bases from V and 5 bases from J, leaving 20 bases between. The CDR3 runs 15 residues. The CDR3 DNA reads TGTGCCAGCGCCGCGGGTTTCGGTATCAGAGATACGCAGTATTTT. It translates to CASAAGFGIRDTQYF.

This clone came up once. This chain uses TRBV4-2 with TRBJ2-2; 8 bases align to TRBD2. The CDR3 is 17 residues long. The germline CDR1 and CDR2 sequences are LGHNA and YNFKEQ. V lost 0 bases to trimming and J lost 1 base; unmatched junction nucleotides: 4. The CDR3 nucleotides are TGTGCCAGCAGCCAAGATACAAGCGGGGGGAACACCGGGGAGCTGTTTTTT. It yields the protein CASSQDTSGGNTGELFF.

This chain joins TRBV6-1 and TRBJ1-1; D uncertain. Germline V gene data show CDR1 as MNHNS and CDR2 as SASEGT. Deletions cut 6 bases from V and 3 bases from J, with 14 bases between. CDR3 length: 14 residues. The CDR3 region is CASSGGVTDTEAFF. In DNA form, the CDR3 reads TGTGCCAGCAGCGGCGGGGTGACGGACACTGAAGCTTTCTTT.

The rearrangement links TRBV5-8 to TRBJ2-7; tentative D call: TRBD1 (5 bases). This CDR3 is built from 14 residues. The germline V gene encodes CDR1 SGHTS and CDR2 YDEGEE. Trimming stripped 0 bases from V and 6 bases from J, with 13 bases between. CDR3 nucleotides: TGTGCCAGCAGCTTGGTAATGGTCAGGGCCGAGCAGTACTTC. This translates into CASSLVMVRAEQYF.

This rearrangement joins TRBV28 to TRBJ2-3, with 13 bases identical to TRBD2. CDR1 and CDR2 (germline): MDHEN, SYDVKM. Trimming cost V 3 bases and J 3 bases; bases outside gene matches: 6. The CDR3 spans 17 residues. The CDR3 spells CASSFTSGGADTDTQYF. CDR3 nucleotide sequence: TGTGCCAGCAGTTTTACTAGCGGGGGGGCTGATACAGATACGCAGTATTTT.

The V and J genes are TRBV2 and TRBJ2-7; TRBD2 is a possible D gene (6 bases). Germline CDR1 SNHLY, CDR2 FYNNEI. Trimming pared 1 base from V and 3 bases from J, leaving 13 bases between. There are 15 residues in the CDR3. CDR3 region: CASSEGPRGSYEQYF. CDR3 DNA: TGTGCCAGCAGTGAAGGGCCCCGGGGGAGCTACGAGCAGTACTTC.

The chain couples TRBV9 to TRBJ2-7, with 9 bases identical to TRBD2. This CDR3 contains 15 residues. The ends lost 3 bases at V and 6 bases at J; junction bases unmatched: 10. The germline V gene has CDR1 SGDLS and CDR2 YYNGEE. CDR3: CASSARIAGEIEQYF. The CDR3 nucleotides are TGTGCCAGCAGCGCTCGGATAGCGGGAGAGATCGAGCAGTACTTC.

This clone was recorded only once. J is TRBJ2-1 and V is TRBV28; TRBD2 aligns across 8 bases. The germline gives CDR1 MDHEN, CDR2 SYDVKM. The CDR3 extends over 17 amino acids. J was trimmed by 3 bases and V by 5 bases; bases with no gene match: 12. DNA for the CDR3: TGTGCCAGCAGTCCCCTTTTGTCGGGACTAGTCTACAATGAGCAGTTCTTC. Its translation: CASSPLLSGLVYNEQFF.

The gene calls are TRBV5-1 and TRBJ2-1, with 9 bases aligning to TRBD1. The junction had 11 bases not matched to a gene; V was cut back by 0 bases and J by 7 bases. The CDR3 extends over 17 amino acids. The germline gives CDR1 SGHRS, CDR2 YFSETQ. The CDR3 DNA is TGCGCCAGCAGCTTGGAGATTAGTGGACAGGGGACAAATGAGCAGTTCTTC. Translation gives CASSLEISGQGTNEQFF.

The sample holds one count of this clone. This sequence joins TRBV10-3 and TRBJ2-7; perhaps TRBD2 as D (7 bases). V shed 4 bases and J shed 6 bases, with 22 bases lying between them. Germline V CDR1 and CDR2: ENHRY, SYGVKD. The CDR3 loop spans 16 amino acids. CDR3 amino acids: CAISGAGAGVLSEQYF. DNA for the CDR3: TGTGCCATCAGTGGTGCAGGGGCGGGGGTTCTCTCCGAGCAGTACTTC.

This clone showed up just once. The gene calls are TRBV5-1 and TRBJ2-7; 13 bases fit TRBD2. The CDR3 spans 17 residues. CDR1 and CDR2 from the germline V gene are SGHRS and YFSETQ. V dropped 4 bases and J dropped 1; count of bases not matched to a gene: 8. Here the CDR3 reads CASSPGLAGALSYEQYF. The CDR3 bases are TGCGCCAGCAGCCCCGGACTAGCGGGGGCCTTATCCTACGAGCAGTACTTC. Together with reference TRBV5-1 and TRBJ2-7, the CDR3 gives the full variable domain: KAGVTQTPRYLIKTRGQQVTLSCSPISGHRSVSWYQQTPGQGLQFLFEYFSETQRNKGNFPGRFSGRQFSNSRSEMNVSTLELGDSALYLCASSPGLAGALSYEQYFGPGTRLTVT.

J is TRBJ2-5 and V is TRBV9; 11 bases are shared with TRBD1. The DNA matches TRBJ2-7 better at its end, which makes the J call doubtful. The CDR3 covers 13 residues. Germline V gene sequence: CDR1 SGDLS, CDR2 YYNGEE. Written as DNA, the CDR3 is TGTGCCAGCGGCGGGACAGGGGGCTACGAGCAGTACTTC. Residues: CASGGTGGYEQYF.

The genes are TRBV6-6 and TRBJ1-1; 7 bases line up with TRBD1. Trimming removed 6 bases from V and 4 bases from J; junction bases left unmatched: 8. The length of the CDR3 is 14 residues. CDR1 is MNHNY and CDR2 is SVGAGI in the germline V gene (reference sequence). This chain's CDR3 is CASRSFTGVTEAFF. The DNA for the CDR3 is TGTGCCAGCAGGAGCTTTACAGGGGTCACTGAAGCTTTCTTT.

This rearrangement joins TRBV6-5 to TRBJ2-1; the match to TRBD1 covers 7 bases. CDR3 size: 15 residues. Germline CDR1 is MNHEY and CDR2 is SVGAGI. V was pared by 6 bases and J by 4 bases, with 9 bases of the junction left unmatched. The CDR3 DNA is TGTGCCAGCAGCCAAAACCCGGGACAGTACAATGAGCAGTTCTTC. It codes for CASSQNPGQYNEQFF.

V gene TRBV5-1 combines with J gene TRBJ2-1, with 9 bases identical to TRBD2. This CDR3 is built from 14 residues. J lost 9 bases, V lost 6 bases, and 10 bases had no gene match. Looked up from germline, CDR1 is SGHRS and CDR2 is YFSETQ. As DNA, the CDR3 is TGCGCCAGCATACAAGGAGCGGGAGGTAGTGAGCAGTTCTTC. Its translation is CASIQGAGGSEQFF.

V is TRBV30 and J is TRBJ2-7; 11 bases fit TRBD2. J lost 5 bases, V lost 2 bases, and 2 bases had no gene match. Germline V gives CDR1 GTSNPN, CDR2 SVGIG (reference sequence). The CDR3 is made up of 13 amino acids. As DNA, the CDR3 is TGTGCCTGGAGTCTAGCGGGAGGAAACGAGCAGTACTTC. It codes for CAWSLAGGNEQYF.

The CDR3 region is CASSERRVAEAFF. The CDR3 region has the DNA TGTGCCAGCAGTGAACGCAGGGTAGCTGAAGCTTTCTTT. V and J are TRBV2 and TRBJ1-1; a weak D match, TRBD1 (5 bases). The ends were cut back, 2 bases at V and 6 bases at J, with 10 bases in the middle. The CDR3 sequence is 13 residues long. CDR1 SNHLY and CDR2 FYNNEI come from the germline V gene.

The chain has TRBV4-1 and TRBJ2-3; TRBD2 agrees at 7 bases. Germline CDR1 and CDR2: MGHRA and YSYEKL. The CDR3 has 16 residues. V shed 4 bases and J 0 bases; nucleotides not matched to a gene: 7. The CDR3 coding sequence is TGCGCCAGCAGCCTCGGTTGGCGGGAGAGCACAGATACGCAGTATTTT. Protein sequence: CASSLGWRESTDTQYF.

The CDR3 sequence is CASSVAISREDTEAFF. CDR3 DNA sequence: TGTGCCAGCAGCGTAGCTATATCGAGGGAGGACACTGAAGCTTTCTTT. V usage is TRBV9 and J usage is TRBJ1-1, with D unresolved. Trimming cost V 0 bases and J 3 bases, with 15 bases left between them. Germline V CDR1 and CDR2: SGDLS, YYNGEE. This CDR3 comprises 16 residues.

This clone is a singleton in its sample. This chain connects TRBV7-9 to TRBJ2-2; tentative D call: TRBD1 (9 bases). The CDR3 length is 18 residues. V shed 4 bases and J shed 0 bases, with 18 bases lying between them. Germline V gene sequence: CDR1 SEHNR, CDR2 FQNEAQ (reference sequence). CDR3 nucleotides: TGTGCCAGCAGCTCGGGGGGGACAGGGTTTGCGAACACCGGGGAGCTGTTTTTT. Translated: CASSSGGTGFANTGELFF.